This T cell receptor (beta chain) originates from a study of T cells in Graves' hyperthyroidism and ophthalmopathy. The source material, RNA transcripts, was used to amplify TCR beta CDR3 regions. The HTBI primer set was used in a first-round RT-PCR of the TCR CDR3. MiXCR, applied by TCRdb to the multiplex PCR reads, yields one record per CDR3 protein. The table includes 550,000 to 700,000 distinct CDR3 sequences, roughly 15% detected once. Turning to this clonotype: Its target is not known.

Study-level points and caveats: Also found in blood were most expanded thyroid clonotypes above 0.001. Separation of ophthalmopathy from stable hyperthyroidism was achieved by a 13 V-J model.

There are 16 residues in the CDR3. The germline gives CDR1 MNHNS, CDR2 SASEGT. The V segment lost 2 bases and the J segment 2 bases; nucleotides outside the gene matches: 5. PBMCs stemmed from less than 13 ml fresh peripheral blood. Source material: blood. The TCR comes from a woman between 40 and 50 years old with Graves' ophthalmopathy. The chain links TRBV6-1 to TRBJ1-1; 10 bases are shared with TRBD1. The CDR3 sequence: CASSESRDRGNTEAFF. CDR3 coding DNA: TGTGCCAGCAGTGAATCCCGGGACAGGGGAAACACTGAAGCTTTCTTT.